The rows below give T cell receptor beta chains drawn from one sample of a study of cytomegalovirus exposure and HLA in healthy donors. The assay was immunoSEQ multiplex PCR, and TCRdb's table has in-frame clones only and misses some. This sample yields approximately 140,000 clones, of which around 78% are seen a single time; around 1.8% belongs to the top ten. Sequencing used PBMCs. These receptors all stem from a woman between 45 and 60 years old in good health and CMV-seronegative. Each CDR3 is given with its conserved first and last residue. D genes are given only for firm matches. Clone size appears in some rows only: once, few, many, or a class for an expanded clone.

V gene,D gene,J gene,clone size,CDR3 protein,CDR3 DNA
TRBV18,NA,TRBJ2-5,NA,CASSVKLETQYF,TGTGCCAGCTCAGTAAAGCTAGAGACCCAGTACTTC
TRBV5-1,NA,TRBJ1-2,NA,CASSGTLYGYPF,TGCGCCAGCTCCGGGACTCTCTATGGCTACCCCTTC
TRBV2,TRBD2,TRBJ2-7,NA,CASSVRTSGYEQYF,TGTGCCAGCAGTGTCCGGACTAGCGGATACGAGCAGTACTTC
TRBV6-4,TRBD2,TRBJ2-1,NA,CASSDSKRAGVGYSYNEQFF,TGTGCCAGCAGTGACTCGAAGCGAGCGGGGGTGGGTTACTCCTACAATGAGCAGTTCTTC
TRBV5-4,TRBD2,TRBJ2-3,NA,CASSNSRASGTDTQYF,TGTGCCAGCAGCAACTCAAGGGCTAGCGGTACAGATACGCAGTATTTT
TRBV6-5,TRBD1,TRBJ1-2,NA,CASSRITGGGYGYTF,TGTGCCAGCAGCAGAATAACAGGGGGCGGCTATGGCTACACCTTC
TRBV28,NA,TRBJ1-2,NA,CASSLFAFRGYTF,TGTGCCAGCAGTTTATTTGCCTTTCGGGGCTACACCTTC
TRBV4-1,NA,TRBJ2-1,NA,CASSLGLQYNEQFF,TGCGCCAGCAGCTTAGGACTACAGTACAATGAGCAGTTCTTC
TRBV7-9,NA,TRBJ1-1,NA,CASSLEGLGTEAFF,TGTGCCAGCAGCTTAGAGGGGCTGGGGACTGAAGCTTTCTTT
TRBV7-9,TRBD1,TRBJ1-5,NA,CASSSYGTGDNQPQHF,TGTGCCAGCAGTTCGTACGGGACAGGGGATAATCAGCCCCAGCATTTT
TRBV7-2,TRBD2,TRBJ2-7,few,CASSLAGGEGYEQYF,TGTGCCAGCAGTTTGGCAGGAGGGGAGGGCTACGAGCAGTACTTC
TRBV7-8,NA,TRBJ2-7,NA,CASTEGREQYF,TGTGCCAGTACAGAGGGTCGCGAGCAGTACTTC
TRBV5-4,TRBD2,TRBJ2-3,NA,CASRRAASGRRTDTQYF,TGTGCCAGCAGGCGGGCGGCCAGCGGGAGACGTACAGATACGCAGTATTTT
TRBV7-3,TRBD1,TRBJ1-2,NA,CASSHGRGRGYTF,TGTGCCAGCAGCCACGGCAGGGGGCGAGGCTACACCTTC
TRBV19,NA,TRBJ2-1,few,CASSIGTISYNEQFF,TGTGCCAGTAGTATCGGGACAATCTCCTACAATGAGCAGTTCTTC
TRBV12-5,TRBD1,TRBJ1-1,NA,CASGLGGQGADSNTEAFF,TGTGCTAGTGGTTTGGGGGGACAGGGGGCGGATTCGAACACTGAAGCTTTCTTT
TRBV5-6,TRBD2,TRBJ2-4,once,CASSSRTSGSSGPWGIQYF,TGTGCCAGCAGCTCTCGGACTAGCGGGAGTTCCGGCCCTTGGGGGATTCAGTACTTC
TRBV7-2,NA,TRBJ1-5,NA,CASSLRGWTVNSNQPQHF,TGTGCCAGCAGCTTACGTGGATGGACAGTCAATAGCAATCAGCCCCAGCATTTT
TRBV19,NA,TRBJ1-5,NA,CASSMGIVEPGGQPQHF,TGTGCCAGTAGTATGGGAATAGTAGAGCCGGGAGGACAGCCCCAGCATTTT
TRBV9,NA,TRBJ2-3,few,CASSGPTRAAQYF,TGTGCCAGCAGCGGCCCGACGCGGGCAGCGCAGTATTTT
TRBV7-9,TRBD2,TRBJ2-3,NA,CASSLSTSGVTDTQYF,TGTGCCAGCAGCTTATCTACTAGCGGAGTCACAGATACGCAGTATTTT
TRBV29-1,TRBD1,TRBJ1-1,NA,CSVAGTGDTEAFF,TGCAGCGTTGCCGGGACAGGGGACACTGAAGCTTTCTTT
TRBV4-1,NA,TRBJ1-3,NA,CASSSMGLQVDLSSGNTIYF,TGCGCCAGCAGCTCTATGGGGCTCCAAGTCGACCTGAGCTCTGGAAACACCATATATTTT
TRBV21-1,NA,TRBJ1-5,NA,CASSKRAGNQPQHF,TGTGCCAGCAGCAAGCGGGCAGGCAATCAGCCCCAGCATTTT
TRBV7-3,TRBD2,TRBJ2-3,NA,CASSLGAGGGLDTQYF,TGTGCCAGCAGCTTAGGGGCGGGAGGGGGTTTGGATACGCAGTATTTT
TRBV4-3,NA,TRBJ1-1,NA,CASSQDWGAEAFF,TGCGCCAGCAGCCAAGATTGGGGGGCTGAAGCTTTCTTT
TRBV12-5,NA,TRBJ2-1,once,CASGLRVGRPSYNEQFF,TGTGCTAGTGGTTTGAGGGTGGGGCGACCCTCCTACAATGAGCAGTTCTTC
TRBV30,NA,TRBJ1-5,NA,CAWRTAGGGNQPQNF,TGTGCCTGGAGGACTGCGGGGGGCGGAAATCAGCCCCAGAATTTT
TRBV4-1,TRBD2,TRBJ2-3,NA,CASSQVGASGSTDTQYF,TGCGCCAGCAGCCAAGTGGGGGCTAGCGGGAGCACAGATACGCAGTATTTT
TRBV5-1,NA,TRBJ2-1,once,CASSLDGNYYNEQFF,TGCGCCAGCAGCTTGGACGGGAACTATTACAATGAGCAGTTCTTC
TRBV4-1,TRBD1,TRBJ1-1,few,CASSQRGQGNTEAFF,TGCGCCAGCAGCCAACGTGGACAGGGGAACACTGAAGCTTTCTTT
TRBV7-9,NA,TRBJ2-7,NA,CASSLSDSNEQYF,TGTGCCAGCAGCCTATCAGACAGCAACGAGCAGTACTTC
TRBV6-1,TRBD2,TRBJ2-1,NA,CASSEAASGRAKVEQFF,TGTGCCAGCAGTGAAGCGGCTAGCGGGCGGGCGAAGGTCGAGCAGTTCTTC
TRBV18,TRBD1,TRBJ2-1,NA,CASSPGARGYEHSYNEQFF,TGTGCCAGCTCACCGGGGGCCAGGGGGTACGAACACTCCTACAATGAGCAGTTCTTC
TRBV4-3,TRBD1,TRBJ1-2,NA,CASSQDPTAGTGYGYTF,TGCGCCAGCAGCCAAGATCCCACCGCCGGGACAGGGTATGGCTACACCTTC
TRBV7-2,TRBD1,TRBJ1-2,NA,CASSPLRQGAGYGYTF,TGTGCCAGCAGCCCCTTAAGACAGGGGGCAGGATATGGCTACACCTTC
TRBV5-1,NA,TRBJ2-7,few,CASSLEVLQGGYEQYF,TGCGCCAGCAGCTTGGAGGTCCTTCAAGGCGGGTACGAGCAGTACTTC
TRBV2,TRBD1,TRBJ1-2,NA,CASSGGTDRYGYTF,TGTGCCAGCAGTGGGGGGACAGACCGTTATGGCTACACCTTC
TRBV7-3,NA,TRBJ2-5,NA,CASSPGGRETQYF,TGTGCCAGCAGCCCCGGCGGAAGGGAGACCCAGTACTTC
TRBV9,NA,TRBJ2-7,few,CASSPGDYEQYF,TGTGCCAGCAGTCCCGGGGACTACGAGCAGTACTTC
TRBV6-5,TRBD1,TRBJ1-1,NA,CASSGQGYTEAFF,TGTGCCAGCAGTGGACAGGGGTACACTGAAGCTTTCTTT
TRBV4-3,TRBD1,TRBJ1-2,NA,CASSQDPTGGYGYTF,TGCGCCAGCAGCCAAGATCCAACAGGGGGCTATGGCTACACCTTC